These T cell receptor beta chains were read from a single sample in a study of graft-versus-host responses after intestinal transplantation. Sequenced by immunoSEQ multiplex PCR; TCRdb stores in-frame clones only, minus some. The sample holds about 12,000 clones; roughly 77% are singletons and the top ten take 4% to 5.5%. Sequences were derived from ileum tissue, sampled around 4.5 months after intestinal transplantation. Receptors originate from a human patient who received an intestinal transplant, so some T cells may come from the graft donor. The CDR3 runs from the conserved cysteine through the conserved F or W. The order of the fields is V gene, J gene, clone size, D gene, CDR3 length, CDR3 DNA, CDR3 protein. The D gene is left open where the match is weak. Clone sizes are given selectively: once, few, many, or a class where the clone is expanded.

V gene: TRBV29-1; J gene: TRBJ2-2; clone size: NA; D gene: NA; CDR3 length: 11; CDR3 DNA: TGCAGCGTTCCGGGGGCCGGGGAGCTGTTTTTT; CDR3 protein: CSVPGAGELFF
V gene: TRBV5-8; J gene: TRBJ2-5; clone size: NA; D gene: TRBD2; CDR3 length: 15; CDR3 DNA: TGTGCCAGCAGCTTGGGCGAGCGGGGCGATGAGACCCAGTACTTC; CDR3 protein: CASSLGERGDETQYF
V gene: TRBV15; J gene: TRBJ2-7; clone size: NA; D gene: NA; CDR3 length: 17; CDR3 DNA: TGTGCCACCAGCACTGAGGGGACCGGGTGGGGGCCCTACGAGCAGTACTTC; CDR3 protein: CATSTEGTGWGPYEQYF
V gene: TRBV6-5; J gene: TRBJ2-7; clone size: few; D gene: TRBD1; CDR3 length: 12; CDR3 DNA: TGTGCCAGCGGACAGGGAGACTACGAGCAGTACTTC; CDR3 protein: CASGQGDYEQYF
V gene: TRBV7-2; J gene: TRBJ2-5; clone size: few; D gene: TRBD2; CDR3 length: 19; CDR3 DNA: TGTGCCAGCAGCGACTCAGGGACTAGCGGGGGGCTCATCGGAGAGACCCAGTACTTC; CDR3 protein: CASSDSGTSGGLIGETQYF
V gene: TRBV7-2; J gene: TRBJ2-3; clone size: NA; D gene: TRBD1; CDR3 length: 16; CDR3 DNA: TGTGCCAGCAGCTTGTCAGGGGGTTATGCCGCAGATACGCAGTATTTT; CDR3 protein: CASSLSGGYAADTQYF
V gene: TRBV18; J gene: TRBJ2-6; clone size: NA; D gene: NA; CDR3 length: 17; CDR3 DNA: TGTGCCAGCTCACCGGATGGTGGGAGCTCTGGGGCCAACGTCCTGACTTTC; CDR3 protein: CASSPDGGSSGANVLTF
V gene: TRBV6-1; J gene: TRBJ2-4; clone size: NA; D gene: NA; CDR3 length: 15; CDR3 DNA: TGTGCCAGCAGTACTCCCTCGGGGGCCAAAAACATTCAGTACTTC; CDR3 protein: CASSTPSGAKNIQYF
V gene: TRBV2; J gene: TRBJ2-1; clone size: NA; D gene: TRBD2; CDR3 length: 14; CDR3 DNA: TGTGCCAGCAGTGGGGTAGCGGGGGACAATGAGCAGTTCTTC; CDR3 protein: CASSGVAGDNEQFF
V gene: TRBV1; J gene: TRBJ2-7; clone size: once; D gene: NA; CDR3 length: 12; CDR3 DNA: TGCACCAGCAGCCAACACCCCACTAAGCAGTACTTC; CDR3 protein: CTSSQHPTKQYF
V gene: TRBV7-2; J gene: TRBJ1-2; clone size: NA; D gene: NA; CDR3 length: 11; CDR3 DNA: TGTGCCAGCAGCTCCTTTCTCGGCTACACCTTC; CDR3 protein: CASSSFLGYTF
V gene: TRBV28; J gene: TRBJ1-4; clone size: NA; D gene: NA; CDR3 length: 11; CDR3 DNA: TGTGCCAGCACAGCTAATGAAAAACTGTTTTTT; CDR3 protein: CASTANEKLFF
V gene: TRBV11-2; J gene: TRBJ2-7; clone size: NA; D gene: TRBD2; CDR3 length: 13; CDR3 DNA: TGTGCCAGCAGCGGGGGGGGTTCCTACGAGCAGTACTTC; CDR3 protein: CASSGGGSYEQYF
V gene: TRBV28; J gene: TRBJ2-7; clone size: NA; D gene: TRBD2; CDR3 length: 15; CDR3 DNA: TGTGCCAGCAGTTCACCGGGACTAGCGTCCTACGAGCAGTACTTC; CDR3 protein: CASSSPGLASYEQYF
V gene: TRBV7-2; J gene: TRBJ2-1; clone size: NA; D gene: NA; CDR3 length: 12; CDR3 DNA: TGTGCCAGCAGCTTAGCCTATAATGAGCAGTTCTTC; CDR3 protein: CASSLAYNEQFF
V gene: TRBV2; J gene: TRBJ2-3; clone size: NA; D gene: TRBD2; CDR3 length: 17; CDR3 DNA: TGTGCCAGCAGAACCCACTTCCGGGACTACAAGTCAGATACGCAGTATTTT; CDR3 protein: CASRTHFRDYKSDTQYF
V gene: TRBV6-1; J gene: TRBJ2-7; clone size: NA; D gene: TRBD1; CDR3 length: 14; CDR3 DNA: TGTGCCAGCAGCCGCGGACAGGGGGCCTACGAGCAGTACTTC; CDR3 protein: CASSRGQGAYEQYF
V gene: TRBV5-3; J gene: TRBJ2-2; clone size: NA; D gene: TRBD2; CDR3 length: 16; CDR3 DNA: TGTGCCAGAAGCTCTAAGCGGGAGGGTTACACCGGGGAGCTGTTTTTT; CDR3 protein: CARSSKREGYTGELFF
V gene: TRBV10-3; J gene: TRBJ1-2; clone size: NA; D gene: TRBD1; CDR3 length: 14; CDR3 DNA: TGTGCCATCAGTGAGGCACAGGGGATGTATGGCTACACCTTC; CDR3 protein: CAISEAQGMYGYTF
V gene: TRBV11-2; J gene: TRBJ2-2; clone size: NA; D gene: TRBD2; CDR3 length: 16; CDR3 DNA: TGTGCCAGCAGCTCGCGACCGAACGGGGGGGCCGGGGAGCTGTTTTTT; CDR3 protein: CASSSRPNGGAGELFF
V gene: TRBV13; J gene: TRBJ1-1; clone size: few; D gene: TRBD1; CDR3 length: 14; CDR3 DNA: TGTGCCAGCAGCTGGGACAGGGGGAACACTGAAGCTTTCTTT; CDR3 protein: CASSWDRGNTEAFF
V gene: TRBV7-7; J gene: TRBJ2-2; clone size: NA; D gene: TRBD1; CDR3 length: 17; CDR3 DNA: TGTGCTAGCAGCCCGACCGGGACAGGGTATTTGGCCGGGGAGCTGTTTTTT; CDR3 protein: CASSPTGTGYLAGELFF
V gene: TRBV2; J gene: TRBJ2-5; clone size: few; D gene: NA; CDR3 length: 15; CDR3 DNA: TGTGCCAGCAGTGAAGGGGCACCAGCAGGGGAGACCCAGTACTTC; CDR3 protein: CASSEGAPAGETQYF
V gene: TRBV2; J gene: TRBJ2-2; clone size: NA; D gene: TRBD2; CDR3 length: 16; CDR3 DNA: TGTGCCAGCAGGAGCCCCTGGGGGGGGAACACCGGGGAGCTGTTTTTT; CDR3 protein: CASRSPWGGNTGELFF
V gene: TRBV29-1; J gene: TRBJ2-3; clone size: NA; D gene: NA; CDR3 length: 13; CDR3 DNA: TGCAGCGTTGAACGGCTAGCCTCGGATACGCAGTATTTT; CDR3 protein: CSVERLASDTQYF
V gene: TRBV25-1; J gene: TRBJ1-2; clone size: NA; D gene: TRBD1; CDR3 length: 12; CDR3 DNA: TGTGCCAGCAGTCCCCCGACAGGGAGGTTCACCTTC; CDR3 protein: CASSPPTGRFTF
V gene: TRBV5-6; J gene: TRBJ2-2; clone size: NA; D gene: TRBD2; CDR3 length: 14; CDR3 DNA: TGTGCCAGCACCCGCGGGGGGAGGACCGGGGAGCTGTTTTTT; CDR3 protein: CASTRGGRTGELFF
V gene: TRBV2; J gene: TRBJ2-1; clone size: NA; D gene: TRBD2; CDR3 length: 15; CDR3 DNA: TGTGCCAGCATATGGACTAGCGGGGCCTACAATGAGCAGTTCTTC; CDR3 protein: CASIWTSGAYNEQFF
V gene: TRBV19; J gene: TRBJ2-3; clone size: NA; D gene: TRBD2; CDR3 length: 13; CDR3 DNA: TGTGCCAGTAGTGGGACTAGGTTAGATACGCAGTATTTT; CDR3 protein: CASSGTRLDTQYF
V gene: TRBV27; J gene: TRBJ1-1; clone size: NA; D gene: NA; CDR3 length: 15; CDR3 DNA: TGTGCCAGCAGTATGGTGTGGGGGGTCGACACTGAAGCTTTCTTT; CDR3 protein: CASSMVWGVDTEAFF
V gene: TRBV5-1; J gene: TRBJ1-1; clone size: NA; D gene: NA; CDR3 length: 14; CDR3 DNA: TGCGCCAGCGGGGAAACAGGGACGAACACTGAAGCTTTCTTT; CDR3 protein: CASGETGTNTEAFF
V gene: TRBV4-1; J gene: TRBJ2-7; clone size: NA; D gene: NA; CDR3 length: 16; CDR3 DNA: TGCGCCAGCAGCCAGCCGAGACTAGGCAAGAAACACGAGCAGTACTTC; CDR3 protein: CASSQPRLGKKHEQYF
V gene: TRBV27; J gene: TRBJ2-1; clone size: NA; D gene: NA; CDR3 length: 12; CDR3 DNA: TGTGCCAGCAGTGAGCTAGCTAATGAGCAGTTCTTC; CDR3 protein: CASSELANEQFF
V gene: TRBV28; J gene: TRBJ2-3; clone size: once; D gene: TRBD2; CDR3 length: 14; CDR3 DNA: TGTGCCAGCCGTAGCGGGACCGGCACAGATACGCAGTATTTT; CDR3 protein: CASRSGTGTDTQYF
V gene: TRBV7-9; J gene: TRBJ2-7; clone size: NA; D gene: TRBD1; CDR3 length: 15; CDR3 DNA: TGTGCCAGCAGCCCGCGGACAGGGTATACCTACGAGCAGTACTTC; CDR3 protein: CASSPRTGYTYEQYF
V gene: TRBV10-1; J gene: TRBJ1-6; clone size: few; D gene: NA; CDR3 length: 15; CDR3 DNA: TGCGCCAGCATGGCTGGCGGCGCGGTCAATTCACCCCTCCACTTT; CDR3 protein: CASMAGGAVNSPLHF
V gene: TRBV6-5; J gene: TRBJ1-1; clone size: NA; D gene: TRBD1; CDR3 length: 14; CDR3 DNA: TGTGCCAGCAGTTACAGGGGGCAGAACACTGAAGCTTTCTTT; CDR3 protein: CASSYRGQNTEAFF
V gene: TRBV28; J gene: TRBJ2-7; clone size: NA; D gene: NA; CDR3 length: 12; CDR3 DNA: TGTGCCAGCAGCCACGACTACTTCGAGCAGTACTTC; CDR3 protein: CASSHDYFEQYF
V gene: TRBV4-2; J gene: TRBJ1-2; clone size: NA; D gene: TRBD1; CDR3 length: 14; CDR3 DNA: TGTGCCAGCAGCTTGGAGGGGGCAGGATCAAACTACACCTTC; CDR3 protein: CASSLEGAGSNYTF
V gene: TRBV6-1; J gene: TRBJ1-5; clone size: NA; D gene: NA; CDR3 length: 17; CDR3 DNA: TGTGCCAGCAGTGCCCACATTCTCGAGGGGGGGCATCAGCCCCAGCATTTT; CDR3 protein: CASSAHILEGGHQPQHF
V gene: TRBV9; J gene: TRBJ2-5; clone size: NA; D gene: NA; CDR3 length: 14; CDR3 DNA: TGTGCCAGCACCTTGGACACATCCCAAGAGACCCAGTACTTC; CDR3 protein: CASTLDTSQETQYF
V gene: TRBV13; J gene: TRBJ2-1; clone size: NA; D gene: NA; CDR3 length: 13; CDR3 DNA: TGTGCCAGCAGCTTATACGGGAACAATGAGCAGTTCTTC; CDR3 protein: CASSLYGNNEQFF
V gene: TRBV4-2; J gene: TRBJ2-3; clone size: NA; D gene: NA; CDR3 length: 16; CDR3 DNA: TGTGCCAGCAGCCAAGAGTCGGACGGGGGGCGCGATACGCAGTATTTT; CDR3 protein: CASSQESDGGRDTQYF
V gene: TRBV4-3; J gene: TRBJ2-3; clone size: NA; D gene: NA; CDR3 length: 14; CDR3 DNA: TGCGCCACGAGCGTCGACAGTAATACAGATACGCAGTATTTT; CDR3 protein: CATSVDSNTDTQYF
V gene: TRBV7-9; J gene: TRBJ1-4; clone size: NA; D gene: NA; CDR3 length: 15; CDR3 DNA: TGTGCCAGCAGAGCCCAGGGTGGGGCTAATGAAAAACTGTTTTTT; CDR3 protein: CASRAQGGANEKLFF